Listed below are T cell receptor beta chains from one sample, sequenced in a study of molecular identifiers for immune sequencing clone quantification. TCRdb processed the PCR reads anew with MiXCR; each CDR3 protein has one entry. The repertoire consists of over 85,000 distinct CDR3 sequences, with roughly a fifth occurring once and the leading ten covering 1% to 1.2%. Specimen: naive CD8+ T cells from blood, with Jurkat cell RNA spiked in. These receptor sequences come from a human donor in good health. Some libraries in this study had Jurkat cell RNA spiked in. Both conserved end residues are part of each CDR3. Fields, in order: D gene, clone size, J gene, V gene, CDR3 protein, CDR3 DNA. A D gene is named only where the DNA matches it firmly. Size is stated for part of the rows, as once, few or many counts, or as a class when the clone is expanded.

d_call: .; clone_size: few; j_call: TRBJ2-2; v_call: TRBV6-6; cdr3_aa: CASSGSPALGELFF; cdr3_nt: TGTGCCAGCAGTGGGTCACCAGCCCTCGGGGAGCTGTTTTTT
d_call: .; clone_size: .; j_call: TRBJ2-3; v_call: TRBV21-1; cdr3_aa: CASSKEGLARSTDTQYF; cdr3_nt: TGTGCCAGCAGCAAAGAGGGACTAGCGCGAAGCACAGATACGCAGTATTTT
d_call: TRBD2; clone_size: .; j_call: TRBJ2-5; v_call: TRBV7-9; cdr3_aa: CASGFGLAGADRYQETQYF; cdr3_nt: TGTGCCAGCGGCTTCGGACTAGCGGGAGCCGACAGGTACCAAGAGACCCAGTACTTC
d_call: .; clone_size: many; j_call: TRBJ2-7; v_call: TRBV4-3; cdr3_aa: CASSPGRSSYEQYF; cdr3_nt: TGCGCCAGCAGCCCCGGACGGAGCTCCTACGAGCAGTACTTC
d_call: .; clone_size: many; j_call: TRBJ1-1; v_call: TRBV29-1; cdr3_aa: CSAGSEAFF; cdr3_nt: TGCAGCGCAGGATCAGAAGCTTTCTTT
d_call: TRBD1; clone_size: few; j_call: TRBJ2-7; v_call: TRBV20-1; cdr3_aa: CSARDLGRGPTYEQYF; cdr3_nt: TGCAGTGCTAGAGATCTGGGCAGGGGGCCGACCTACGAGCAGTACTTC
d_call: TRBD1; clone_size: many; j_call: TRBJ1-5; v_call: TRBV3-1; cdr3_aa: CASSNRGSQPQHF; cdr3_nt: TGTGCCAGCAGCAACAGGGGTTCCCAGCCCCAGCATTTT
d_call: .; clone_size: .; j_call: TRBJ1-1; v_call: TRBV9; cdr3_aa: CASSVPTGGMNTETFF; cdr3_nt: TGTGCCAGCAGCGTCCCGACGGGCGGTATGAACACTGAAACTTTCTTT
d_call: .; clone_size: many; j_call: TRBJ1-4; v_call: TRBV6-1; cdr3_aa: CASSEEDIFEKLFF; cdr3_nt: TGTGCCAGCAGTGAAGAGGACATATTTGAAAAACTGTTTTTT
d_call: .; clone_size: .; j_call: TRBJ2-3; v_call: TRBV12-2; cdr3_aa: CASRLARGDRGDTDTQYF; cdr3_nt: TGTGCAAGTCGCTTAGCCCGGGGGGACAGGGGCGACACAGATACGCAGTATTTT
d_call: .; clone_size: few; j_call: TRBJ2-7; v_call: TRBV6-2/TRBV6-3; cdr3_aa: CASSYERGFSYEQYF; cdr3_nt: TGTGCCAGCAGTTACGAACGGGGCTTTTCCTACGAGCAGTACTTC